This T cell receptor beta chain is drawn from a study of T cell clones after liver transplantation. Study details: TCRbeta sequencing after a pre-transplant mixed lymphocyte reaction identified graft-donor-reactive clones, later tracked in post-transplant blood. Study-wide findings and caveats: In most of the 8 subjects, circulating graft-donor-reactive CD4 TCRbeta sequences fell significantly after transplant. Small, mixed patient groups and varying post-transplant times limit these conclusions.

Only in-frame clones appear in the TCRdb table, and some are missing; sequencing was by immunoSEQ multiplex PCR. The sample yields about 100,000 clones, around 86% seen once. A remark on this clone: Its matching antigen is unknown.

The CDR3 is 14 amino acids. From germline, CDR1 is SGHDN and CDR2 FVKESK. The V end lost 0 bases, the J end lost 3 bases, and 9 bases lay between the germline ends. This rearrangement joins TRBV14 to TRBJ2-7; D call uncertain. This clonotype was obtained from a human donor who received a liver transplant. Here the sequenced sample was CD4+ T cells from blood, taken before liver transplant. For the CDR3, the DNA is TGTGCCAGCAGCCAAGATACCTCTAGCTACGAGCAGTACTTC. Translating gives CASSQDTSSYEQYF.